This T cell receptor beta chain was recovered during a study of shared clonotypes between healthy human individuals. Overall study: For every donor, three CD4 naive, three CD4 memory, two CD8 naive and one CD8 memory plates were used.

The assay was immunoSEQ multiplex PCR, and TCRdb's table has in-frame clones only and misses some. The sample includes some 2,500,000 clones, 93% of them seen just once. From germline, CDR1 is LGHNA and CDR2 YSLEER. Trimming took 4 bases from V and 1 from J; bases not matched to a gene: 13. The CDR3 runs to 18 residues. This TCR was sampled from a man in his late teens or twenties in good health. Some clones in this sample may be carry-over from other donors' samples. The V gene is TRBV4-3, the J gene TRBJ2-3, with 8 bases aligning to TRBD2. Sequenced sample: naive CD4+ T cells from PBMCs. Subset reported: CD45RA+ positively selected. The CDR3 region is CASSRKGAAGDGTDTQYF. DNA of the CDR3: TGCGCCAGCAGCCGCAAAGGGGCAGCGGGAGATGGCACAGATACGCAGTATTTT.